The T cell receptor (beta chain) described here comes from a study of blood T cell repertoires in COVID-19. On the study more broadly: Researchers got acute and convalescent COVID-19 samples from the United States, Italy and Spain. Sample material is recorded as cDNA or gDNA derived from T cells, B-cell-depleted T cells, or PBMCs.

V was pared by 5 bases and J by 11 bases, with 18 bases between. The germline V gene encodes CDR1 SNHLY and CDR2 FYNNEI. This CDR3 region has 13 residues. Per the study methods: Amplification of reference gene primers provided the estimated nucleated cell counts. The table came from immunoSEQ multiplex PCR; TCRdb's copy has only in-frame clones and leaves some out. The DNA was the basis for D and trimming; V, J and clone size are from that table. This sample yields 130,000 to 150,000 clones, of which approximately 87% are seen a single time; around 8.6% belongs to the top ten. The chain combines TRBV2 with TRBJ1-1; no firm D call. The receptor's source is a woman aged 45-65 years with active or convalescent COVID-19. Sequencing was done on a sample of peripheral blood. This chain's CDR3 is CASSIPQRLPAFF. The DNA for the CDR3 is TGTGCCAGCAGTATACCTCAGCGCCTCCCGGCTTTCTTT.